A selection of T cell receptor beta chains follows, all from one sample in a study of blood T cell repertoires in COVID-19. Profiled with immunoSEQ multiplex PCR; TCRdb holds only in-frame clones, not every one. Of about 210,000 clones listed, around 84% are singletons. What was sequenced was PBMCs or T cells enriched from blood (not recorded which). The receptors derive from a man aged 25 to 40 with acute COVID-19. CDR3s include the opening cysteine and the closing phenylalanine or tryptophan. The size of a clone is reported for some rows only, either as once, few or many, or as a class for expanded clones.

abundance: -; v_gene: TRBV9; j_gene: TRBJ2-7; CDR3aa: CASSPRTGGGYEQYF
abundance: -; v_gene: TRBV29-1; j_gene: TRBJ2-2; CDR3aa: CSTQGTTYTGELFF
abundance: few; v_gene: TRBV4-2; j_gene: TRBJ1-6; CDR3aa: CASSQDYQYNSPLHF
abundance: -; v_gene: TRBV6-5; j_gene: TRBJ1-1; CDR3aa: CASRPRVNTEAFF
abundance: few; v_gene: TRBV5-4; j_gene: TRBJ2-4; CDR3aa: CASSLGGGAGAKNIQYF
abundance: -; v_gene: TRBV6-5; j_gene: TRBJ2-7; CDR3aa: CASPCPNEQYF
abundance: -; v_gene: TRBV11-1; j_gene: TRBJ2-4; CDR3aa: CASSLRDRRGNIQYF
abundance: -; v_gene: TRBV18; j_gene: TRBJ1-1; CDR3aa: CASSPPLIRQRGSEAFF
abundance: many; v_gene: TRBV6-1; j_gene: TRBJ2-2; CDR3aa: CASSAQRVPEAGELFF
abundance: -; v_gene: TRBV5-1; j_gene: TRBJ2-7; CDR3aa: CASSLAMSGESSYEQYF
abundance: -; v_gene: TRBV4-1; j_gene: TRBJ1-5; CDR3aa: CASSKDRGSNQPQHF
abundance: -; v_gene: TRBV28; j_gene: TRBJ1-2; CDR3aa: CASSSDRQKNYGYTF
abundance: once; v_gene: TRBV18; j_gene: TRBJ2-3; CDR3aa: CASSLDSLFTQYF
abundance: -; v_gene: TRBV5-4; j_gene: TRBJ2-1; CDR3aa: CASNRQGGNEQFF
abundance: -; v_gene: TRBV27; j_gene: TRBJ2-7; CDR3aa: CASSRKQGSSSYEQYF
abundance: -; v_gene: TRBV5-1; j_gene: TRBJ1-1; CDR3aa: CASSLWGETEAFF
abundance: -; v_gene: TRBV5-5; j_gene: TRBJ1-5; CDR3aa: CASSSLLSDRVVNQPQHF
abundance: -; v_gene: TRBV11-2; j_gene: TRBJ2-3; CDR3aa: CASSFDRGRSDTQYF
abundance: few; v_gene: TRBV10-3; j_gene: TRBJ1-1; CDR3aa: CAMSRDRPTNTEAFF
abundance: -; v_gene: TRBV6-1; j_gene: TRBJ1-2; CDR3aa: CASSKGQGRSNYGYTF
abundance: few; v_gene: TRBV2; j_gene: TRBJ1-1; CDR3aa: CASTEVYSNTEAFF
abundance: -; v_gene: TRBV3-1/TRBV3-2; j_gene: TRBJ1-2; CDR3aa: CASSHRVVGGYGYTF
abundance: -; v_gene: TRBV19; j_gene: TRBJ2-2; CDR3aa: CASTTQGSNTGELFF
abundance: -; v_gene: TRBV2; j_gene: TRBJ2-3; CDR3aa: CASSGQGNADTQYF
abundance: -; v_gene: TRBV10-1; j_gene: TRBJ1-5; CDR3aa: CASSPQSNQPQHF
abundance: -; v_gene: TRBV6-5; j_gene: TRBJ1-5; CDR3aa: CASAGVRGGNQPQHF
abundance: -; v_gene: TRBV7-9; j_gene: TRBJ1-3; CDR3aa: CASRGRDPSGNTIYF
abundance: -; v_gene: TRBV21-1; j_gene: TRBJ1-1; CDR3aa: CASSKESGNTEAFF
abundance: -; v_gene: TRBV7-9; j_gene: TRBJ1-2; CDR3aa: CASSLRSDRATF
abundance: once; v_gene: TRBV6-2/TRBV6-3; j_gene: TRBJ2-5; CDR3aa: CASSSGGLRMGTQYF
abundance: -; v_gene: TRBV14; j_gene: TRBJ1-1; CDR3aa: CASSPQGGRTEAFF
abundance: -; v_gene: TRBV7-3; j_gene: TRBJ2-1; CDR3aa: CASSSTAGVYNEQFF
abundance: -; v_gene: TRBV9; j_gene: TRBJ2-1; CDR3aa: CASSPPPQGQDSNEQFF
abundance: few; v_gene: TRBV6-5; j_gene: TRBJ2-7; CDR3aa: CASRGEGLYEQYF
abundance: -; v_gene: TRBV2; j_gene: TRBJ1-2; CDR3aa: CASSGRTGDVYGYTF
abundance: -; v_gene: TRBV6-1; j_gene: TRBJ1-2; CDR3aa: CASSEQGTYGYTF
abundance: -; v_gene: TRBV19; j_gene: TRBJ1-5; CDR3aa: CASSISQGRQPQHF
abundance: -; v_gene: TRBV7-9; j_gene: TRBJ1-5; CDR3aa: CASSATGSGDNQPQHF
abundance: -; v_gene: TRBV5-1; j_gene: TRBJ1-3; CDR3aa: CASSLAPGGTGNTIYF
abundance: -; v_gene: TRBV29-1; j_gene: TRBJ1-2; CDR3aa: CSVEDGSGGFNYGYTF
abundance: -; v_gene: TRBV6-5; j_gene: TRBJ1-6; CDR3aa: CASSPTERNSPLHF
abundance: -; v_gene: TRBV12-3/TRBV12-4; j_gene: TRBJ1-3; CDR3aa: CASSFSAGNTIYF
abundance: -; v_gene: TRBV21-1; j_gene: TRBJ1-2; CDR3aa: CASSKAGRQRRAQKNNYGYTF
abundance: -; v_gene: TRBV11-1; j_gene: TRBJ1-1; CDR3aa: CASSLRGTALEAFF
abundance: -; v_gene: TRBV9; j_gene: TRBJ2-1; CDR3aa: CASSVALGNEQFF
abundance: -; v_gene: TRBV5-6; j_gene: TRBJ1-5; CDR3aa: CASRKQGTQPQHF
abundance: -; v_gene: TRBV5-5; j_gene: TRBJ2-3; CDR3aa: CASSFGAGTDTQYF
abundance: few; v_gene: TRBV9; j_gene: TRBJ1-6; CDR3aa: CASSVRDRGNSPLHF
abundance: -; v_gene: TRBV6-5; j_gene: TRBJ1-1; CDR3aa: CASILGPRQAEAFF
abundance: few; v_gene: TRBV9; j_gene: TRBJ2-1; CDR3aa: CASSAQPLTSGGANEQFF
abundance: once; v_gene: TRBV7-6; j_gene: TRBJ2-7; CDR3aa: CASSVKSGTGLWIEQYF
abundance: -; v_gene: TRBV11-3; j_gene: TRBJ2-2; CDR3aa: CASSPPGGTGELFF
abundance: -; v_gene: TRBV4-2; j_gene: TRBJ2-5; CDR3aa: CASSQETERAGGLYF
abundance: -; v_gene: TRBV7-2; j_gene: TRBJ2-2; CDR3aa: CASSSDRSGHTGELFF
abundance: -; v_gene: TRBV9; j_gene: TRBJ2-3; CDR3aa: CASSASSGGVASQYF